This TCR beta chain was obtained from a study of beta chain features in type 1 diabetes. As every portion of the isolated RNA was reverse transcribed, the sequencing read expressed TCRB transcripts. The repertoire was sequenced with immunoSEQ multiplex PCR; TCRdb's copy has only in-frame clones and lacks some. The sample shows around 340,000 clones, roughly 8% of them seen only once. CDR3 length: 14 amino acids. V was trimmed by 5 bases and J by 4 bases, leaving 14 bases between them. CDR1 SGHTA and CDR2 FQGNSA come from the germline V gene. A few counts support this clone. The sample was central memory CD4+ T cells from blood. The source of this sequence is a woman between 18 and 29 years old in good health. This chain uses TRBV7-2 with TRBJ1-2; D unresolved. The CDR3 DNA follows: TGTGCCAGCAGCCCCCGTATGGGCGGCTATGGCTACACCTTC. This codes for CASSPRMGGYGYTF.